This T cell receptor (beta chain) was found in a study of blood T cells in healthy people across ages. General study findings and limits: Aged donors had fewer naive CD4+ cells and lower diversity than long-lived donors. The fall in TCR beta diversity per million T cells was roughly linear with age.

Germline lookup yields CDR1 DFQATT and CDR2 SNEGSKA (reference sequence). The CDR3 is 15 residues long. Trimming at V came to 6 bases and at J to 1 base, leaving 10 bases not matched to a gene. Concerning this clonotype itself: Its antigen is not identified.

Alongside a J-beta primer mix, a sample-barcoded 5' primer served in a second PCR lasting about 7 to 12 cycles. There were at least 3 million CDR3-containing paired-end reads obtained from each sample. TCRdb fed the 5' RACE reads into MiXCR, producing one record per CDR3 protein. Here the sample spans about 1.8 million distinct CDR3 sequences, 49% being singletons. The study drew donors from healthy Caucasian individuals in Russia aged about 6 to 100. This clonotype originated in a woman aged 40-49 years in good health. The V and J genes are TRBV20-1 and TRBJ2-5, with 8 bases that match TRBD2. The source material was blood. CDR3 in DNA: TGCAGTGCCCCCCGGGCGGGGGGTATCCAAGAGACCCAGTACTTC. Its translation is CSAPRAGGIQETQYF.